This T cell receptor (beta chain) was obtained from a study of T cells in Graves' hyperthyroidism and ophthalmopathy. Amplified regions were TCR beta CDR3 sequences from RNA transcripts. The HTBI primer set served for first-round RT-PCR of the TCR CDR3. TCRdb re-derived calls from the multiplex PCR reads in MiXCR, one entry per CDR3 protein. The repertoire holds approximately 320,000 distinct CDR3 sequences, with approximately 15% as singletons. The table lists this clonotype with many counts. This CDR3 is 13 amino acids long. Trimming removed 4 bases at V and 2 bases at J, with 7 bases between. This TCR was sampled from a man aged 30 to 39 with Graves' hyperthyroidism. The rearrangement uses TRBV12-3 or TRBV12-4 and TRBJ2-3; possible D gene TRBD2, 5 bases. Sequenced sample: blood. CDR3 sequence (DNA): TGTGCCAGCAGTTCCGGACTCACAGATACGCAGTATTTT. Translation gives CASSSGLTDTQYF.